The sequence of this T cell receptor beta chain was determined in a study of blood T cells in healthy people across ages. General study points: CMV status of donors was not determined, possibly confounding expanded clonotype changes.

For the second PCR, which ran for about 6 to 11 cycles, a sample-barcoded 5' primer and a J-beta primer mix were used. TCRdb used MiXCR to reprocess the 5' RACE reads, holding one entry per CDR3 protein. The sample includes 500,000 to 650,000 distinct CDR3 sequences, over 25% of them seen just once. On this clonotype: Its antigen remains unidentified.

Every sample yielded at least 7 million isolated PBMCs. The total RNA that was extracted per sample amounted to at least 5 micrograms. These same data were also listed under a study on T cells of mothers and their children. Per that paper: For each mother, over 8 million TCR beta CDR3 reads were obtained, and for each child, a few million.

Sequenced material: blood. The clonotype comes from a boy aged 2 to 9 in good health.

Written as DNA, the CDR3 is TGTGCCAGCGGTGCTAGCGGGGCCTTTCAAGAGACCCAGTACTTC. It codes for CASGASGAFQETQYF. V and J are TRBV2 and TRBJ2-5, with 9 bases lining up with TRBD2. Germline V gives CDR1 SNHLY, CDR2 FYNNEI. The CDR3 extends over 15 amino acids. Trimming at V came to 8 bases and at J to 2 bases, leaving 9 bases not matched to a gene.